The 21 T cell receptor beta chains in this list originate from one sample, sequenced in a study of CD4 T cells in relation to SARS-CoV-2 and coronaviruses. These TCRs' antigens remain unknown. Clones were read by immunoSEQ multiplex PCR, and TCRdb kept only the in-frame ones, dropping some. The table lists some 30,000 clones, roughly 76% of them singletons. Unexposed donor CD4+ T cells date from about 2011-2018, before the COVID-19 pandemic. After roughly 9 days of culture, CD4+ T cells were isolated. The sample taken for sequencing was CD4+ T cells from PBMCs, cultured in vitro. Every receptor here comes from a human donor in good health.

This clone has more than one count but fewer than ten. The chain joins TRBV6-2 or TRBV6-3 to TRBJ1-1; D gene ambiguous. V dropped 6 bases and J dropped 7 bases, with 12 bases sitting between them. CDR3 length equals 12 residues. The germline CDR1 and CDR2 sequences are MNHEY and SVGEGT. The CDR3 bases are TGTGCCAGCAGCCCAGGACTGGTTGAAGCTTTCTTT. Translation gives CASSPGLVEAFF.

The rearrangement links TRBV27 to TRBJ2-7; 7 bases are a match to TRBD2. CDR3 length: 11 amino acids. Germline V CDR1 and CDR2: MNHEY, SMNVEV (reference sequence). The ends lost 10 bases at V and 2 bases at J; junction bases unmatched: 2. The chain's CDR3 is CATGGAYEQYF. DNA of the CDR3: TGTGCCACTGGGGGGGCCTACGAGCAGTACTTC.

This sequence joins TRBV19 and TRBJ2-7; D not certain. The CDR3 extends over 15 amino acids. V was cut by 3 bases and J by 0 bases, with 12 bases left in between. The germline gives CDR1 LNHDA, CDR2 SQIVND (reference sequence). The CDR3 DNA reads TGTGCCAGTAGTATGTTGGGCCGTAGCTCCTACGAGCAGTACTTC. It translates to CASSMLGRSSYEQYF.

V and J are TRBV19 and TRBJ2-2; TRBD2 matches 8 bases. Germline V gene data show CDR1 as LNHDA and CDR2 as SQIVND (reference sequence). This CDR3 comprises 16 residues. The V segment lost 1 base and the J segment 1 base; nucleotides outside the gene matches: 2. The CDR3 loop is CASSIGLAGNTGELFF. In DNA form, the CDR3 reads TGTGCCAGTAGTATAGGCCTAGCGGGGAACACCGGGGAGCTGTTTTTT.

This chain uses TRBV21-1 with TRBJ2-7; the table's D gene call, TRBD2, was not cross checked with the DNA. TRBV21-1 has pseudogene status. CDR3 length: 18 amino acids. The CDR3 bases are TGTGCCAGCAGCAAAAGGTTTGATAGCGGGAGCCGGAGCTACGAGCAGTACTTC. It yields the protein CASSKRFDSGSRSYEQYF.

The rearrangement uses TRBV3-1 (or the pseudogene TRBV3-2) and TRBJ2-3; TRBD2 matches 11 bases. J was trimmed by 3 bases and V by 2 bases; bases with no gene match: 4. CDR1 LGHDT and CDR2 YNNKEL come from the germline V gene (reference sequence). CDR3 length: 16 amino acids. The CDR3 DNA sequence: TGTGCCAGCAGCCAAAATAGCGGGGGGGTTACAGATACGCAGTATTTT. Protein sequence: CASSQNSGGVTDTQYF.

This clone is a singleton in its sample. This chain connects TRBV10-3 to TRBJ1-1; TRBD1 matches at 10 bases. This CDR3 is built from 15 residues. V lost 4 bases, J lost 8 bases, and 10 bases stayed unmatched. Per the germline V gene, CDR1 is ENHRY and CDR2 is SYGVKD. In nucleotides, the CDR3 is TGTGCCATCAGTGGTTGGACAGGGGGGCCCCTGGAAGCTTTCTTT. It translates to CAISGWTGGPLEAFF.

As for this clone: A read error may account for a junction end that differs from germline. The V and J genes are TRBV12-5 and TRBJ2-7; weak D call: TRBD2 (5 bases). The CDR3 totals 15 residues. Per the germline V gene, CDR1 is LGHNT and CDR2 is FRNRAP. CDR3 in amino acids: CASALVLGKNYEQYF. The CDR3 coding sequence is TGTGCTAGTGCTTTGGTACTAGGAAAGAACTACGAGCAGTACTTC.

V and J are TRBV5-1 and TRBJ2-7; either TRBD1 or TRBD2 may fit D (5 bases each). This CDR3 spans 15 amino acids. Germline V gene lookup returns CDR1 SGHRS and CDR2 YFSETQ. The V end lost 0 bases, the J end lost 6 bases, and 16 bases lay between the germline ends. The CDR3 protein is CASSLVGESLREQYF. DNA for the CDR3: TGCGCCAGCAGCTTGGTGGGGGAGAGCCTCCGCGAGCAGTACTTC.

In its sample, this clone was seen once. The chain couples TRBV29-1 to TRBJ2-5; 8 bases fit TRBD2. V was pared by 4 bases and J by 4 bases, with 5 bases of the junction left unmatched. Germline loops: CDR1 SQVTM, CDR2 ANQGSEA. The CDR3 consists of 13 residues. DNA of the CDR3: TGCAGCGTTGGCCTCCGGGGGGGAGAGACCCAGTACTTC. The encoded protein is CSVGLRGGETQYF.

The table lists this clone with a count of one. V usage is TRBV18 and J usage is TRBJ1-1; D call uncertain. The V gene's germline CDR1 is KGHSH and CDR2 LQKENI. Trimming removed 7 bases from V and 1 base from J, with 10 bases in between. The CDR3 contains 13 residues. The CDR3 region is CASFPTENTEAFF. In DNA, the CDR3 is TGTGCCAGCTTTCCAACGGAGAACACTGAAGCTTTCTTT.

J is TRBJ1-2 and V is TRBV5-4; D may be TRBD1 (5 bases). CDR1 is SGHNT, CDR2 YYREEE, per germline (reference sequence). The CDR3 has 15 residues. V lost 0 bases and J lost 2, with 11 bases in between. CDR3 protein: CASSLGSTGNYGYTF. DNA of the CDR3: TGTGCCAGCAGCTTGGGCAGTACAGGAAACTATGGCTACACCTTC.

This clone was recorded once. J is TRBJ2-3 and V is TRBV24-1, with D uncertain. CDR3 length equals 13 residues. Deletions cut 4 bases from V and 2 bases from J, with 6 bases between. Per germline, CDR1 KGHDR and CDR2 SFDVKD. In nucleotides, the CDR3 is TGTGCCACCAGTGAATCGTACACAGATACGCAGTATTTT. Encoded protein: CATSESYTDTQYF.

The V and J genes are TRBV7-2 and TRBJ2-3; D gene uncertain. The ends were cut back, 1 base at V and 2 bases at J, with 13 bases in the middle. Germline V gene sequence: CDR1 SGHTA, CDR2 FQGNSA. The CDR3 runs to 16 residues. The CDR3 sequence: CASSLEGRPFTDTQYF. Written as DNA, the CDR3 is TGTGCCAGCAGCTTAGAGGGTCGGCCCTTCACAGATACGCAGTATTTT. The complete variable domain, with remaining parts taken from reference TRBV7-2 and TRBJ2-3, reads GAGVSQSPSNKVTEKGKDVELRCDPISGHTALYWYRQSLGQGLEFLIYFQGNSAPDKSGLPSDRFSAERTGGSVSTLTIQRTQQEDSAVYLCASSLEGRPFTDTQYFGPGTRLTVL.

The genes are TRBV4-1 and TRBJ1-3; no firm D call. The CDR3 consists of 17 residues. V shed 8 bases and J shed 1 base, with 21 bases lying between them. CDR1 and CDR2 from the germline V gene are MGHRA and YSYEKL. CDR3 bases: TGCGCCAGCCGTCCGGAGCTGGGAATAGGGTCTGGAAACACCATATATTTT. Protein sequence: CASRPELGIGSGNTIYF.

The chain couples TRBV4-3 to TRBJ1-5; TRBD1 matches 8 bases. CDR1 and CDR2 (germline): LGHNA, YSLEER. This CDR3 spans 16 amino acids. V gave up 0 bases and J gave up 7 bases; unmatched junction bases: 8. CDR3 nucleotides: TGCGCCAGCAGCCAAGAATGGACAGGGATAGACCAGCCCCAGCATTTT. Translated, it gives CASSQEWTGIDQPQHF.

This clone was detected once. The CDR3 loop is CASSLFVTASQETQYF. For the CDR3, the DNA is TGTGCCAGCAGCTTATTTGTGACAGCCTCCCAAGAGACCCAGTACTTC. The genes are TRBV13 and TRBJ2-5; possible D gene TRBD1, 5 bases. V was shortened by 2 bases and J by 1 base, with 14 bases between the two germline ends. The length of the CDR3 is 16 residues. In germline, CDR1 is PRHDT, CDR2 FYEKMQ (reference sequence).

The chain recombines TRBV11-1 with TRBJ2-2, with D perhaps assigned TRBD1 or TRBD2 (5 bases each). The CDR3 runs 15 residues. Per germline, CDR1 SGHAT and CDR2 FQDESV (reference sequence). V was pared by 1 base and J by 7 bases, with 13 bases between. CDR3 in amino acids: CASSLGGAGIGELFF. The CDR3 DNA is TGTGCCAGCAGCTTAGGAGGGGCAGGGATCGGGGAGCTGTTTTTT.

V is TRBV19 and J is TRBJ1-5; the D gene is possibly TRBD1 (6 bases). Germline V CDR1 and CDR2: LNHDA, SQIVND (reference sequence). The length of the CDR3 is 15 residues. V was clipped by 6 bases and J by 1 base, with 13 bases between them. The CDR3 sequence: CASRTLDRSNQPQHF. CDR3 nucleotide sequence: TGTGCCAGTAGGACCCTCGACAGGAGCAATCAGCCCCAGCATTTT. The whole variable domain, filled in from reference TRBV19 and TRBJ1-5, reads DGGITQSPKYLFRKEGQNVTLSCEQNLNHDAMYWYRQDPGQGLRLIYYSQIVNDFQKGDIAEGYSVSREKKESFPLTVTSAQKNPTAFYLCASRTLDRSNQPQHFGDGTRLSIL.

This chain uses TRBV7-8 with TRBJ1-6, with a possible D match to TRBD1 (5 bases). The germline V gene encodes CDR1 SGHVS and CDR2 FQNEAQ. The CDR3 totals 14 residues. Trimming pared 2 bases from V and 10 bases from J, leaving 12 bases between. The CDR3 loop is CASSLSPRGSPLHF. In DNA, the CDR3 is TGTGCCAGCAGCTTATCCCCGCGGGGGTCACCCCTCCACTTT. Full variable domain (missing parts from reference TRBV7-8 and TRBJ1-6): GAGVSQSPRYKVAKRGQDVALRCDPISGHVSLFWYQQALGQGPEFLTYFQNEAQLDKSGLPSDRFFAERPEGSVSTLKIQRTQQEDSAVYLCASSLSPRGSPLHFGNGTRLTVT.

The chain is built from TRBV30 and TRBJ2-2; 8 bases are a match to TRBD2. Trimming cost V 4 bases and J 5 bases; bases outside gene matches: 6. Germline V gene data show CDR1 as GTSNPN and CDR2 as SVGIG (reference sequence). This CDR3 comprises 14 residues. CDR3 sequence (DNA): TGTGCCTGGAATTTGCGGGAGGTAACCGGGGAGCTGTTTTTT. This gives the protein CAWNLREVTGELFF. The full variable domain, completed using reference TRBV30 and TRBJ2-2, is SQTIHQWPATLVQPVGSPLSLECTVEGTSNPNLYWYRQAAGRGLQLLFYSVGIGQISSEVPQNLSASRPQDRQFILSSKKLLLSDSGFYLCAWNLREVTGELFFGEGSRLTVL.